This T cell receptor (beta chain) originates from a study of blood T cell repertoires in COVID-19. At the level of the study: COVID-19 samples from acute and convalescent phases originated in the United States, Italy and Spain.

Under the authors' procedure: Reference gene primers were amplified, and this amplification served to estimate nucleated cell counts. The table came from immunoSEQ multiplex PCR; TCRdb's copy has only in-frame clones and leaves some out. The V and J calls and the clone size are those of that table, but D and trimming were determined from the DNA. The table records some 110,000 clones, 75% to 85% of them present only once. The CDR3 length is 12 residues. The V gene's germline CDR1 is GTSNPN and CDR2 SVGIG (reference sequence). V lost 5 bases and J lost 7; bases outside the gene matches: 5. The source of this sequence is a man aged 55 to 70 with acute or convalescent COVID-19. Sequencing input: peripheral blood. The chain carries TRBV30 and TRBJ1-5, with TRBD1 identical over 7 bases. DNA of the CDR3: TGTGCCTGGTCCACAGGGGAGCAGCCCCAGCATTTT. Protein sequence: CAWSTGEQPQHF.